This entry is about one T cell receptor beta chain. Its specificity is not known. Use of 60 Vbeta and 13 Jbeta primers characterized the PCR. TCRdb's table, derived via immunoSEQ multiplex PCR, lists solely in-frame clones and lacks some. The data show about 170,000 clones, approximately 81% seen once. The data derive from a study of cytomegalovirus exposure and HLA in healthy donors. General study points: Evidence from a later analysis indicated that most CMV-associated TCR beta chains looked HLA-restricted. Most sequenced TCRs were rare (though some public TCRs occurred in many donors). The investigators catalogued some 160 TCR beta chains as cytomegalovirus-associated. A link between a missense DCLRE1C variant and TCR beta V- and J-gene trimming emerged from a later analysis.

The receptor was isolated from a male donor in good health and CMV-seronegative. Sequencing input: PBMCs.

In nucleotides, the CDR3 is TGTGCCAGCAGCAGACAGGGGGTCGAGACCCAGTACTTC. Translating it yields CASSRQGVETQYF. The rearrangement links TRBV5-4 to TRBJ2-5; 9 bases agree with TRBD1. The CDR3 loop spans 13 amino acids. Per germline, CDR1 SGHNT and CDR2 YYREEE (reference sequence). The V gene end was trimmed by 4 bases and the J gene end by 5 bases; junction bases not matched to a gene: 3.